The 29 T cell receptor beta chains below all came from one sample that was sequenced in a study of cytomegalovirus exposure and HLA in healthy donors. PCR employed 60 Vbeta and 13 Jbeta primers. Clones were sequenced by immunoSEQ multiplex PCR, and TCRdb holds only the in-frame ones, with some missing. The sample consists of 95,000 to 150,000 clones, 75% to 90% of them appearing once. The sequencing input was PBMCs. Every receptor here comes from a female donor in good health and CMV-seropositive.

This clone was seen a handful of times. The chain recombines TRBV6-6 with TRBJ2-7, with 9 nucleotides matching TRBD2. In germline, CDR1 is MNHNY, CDR2 SVGAGI (reference sequence). The trim removed 6 bases at V and 4 bases at J, leaving 7 bases unmatched. The CDR3 loop spans 14 amino acids. The CDR3 coding sequence is TGTGCCAGCAGGAGCGGGGGGCCCCGTTACGAGCAGTACTTC. As protein: CASRSGGPRYEQYF.

The chain employs TRBV6-5 and TRBJ1-2; 7 nucleotides agree with TRBD1. J lost 0 bases, V lost 6 bases, and 4 bases had no gene match. The CDR3 runs 14 residues. Per germline, CDR1 MNHEY and CDR2 SVGAGI. CDR3 protein: CASSRTGSNYGYTF. CDR3 DNA: TGTGCCAGCAGCCGGACAGGTTCTAACTATGGCTACACCTTC.

V usage is TRBV7-8 and J usage is TRBJ1-1, with TRBD1 matching 7 bases. The V and J ends lost 5 bases and 3 bases, in that order; junction bases with no gene match: 6. The CDR3 is 14 residues long. Germline loops: CDR1 SGHVS, CDR2 FQNEAQ. The CDR3 reads CASSVYRGDTEAFF. In DNA, the CDR3 is TGTGCCAGCAGCGTCTACAGGGGCGACACTGAAGCTTTCTTT.

V usage is TRBV4-1 and J usage is TRBJ1-3; tentative D call: TRBD1 (6 bases). Looked up from germline, CDR1 is MGHRA and CDR2 is YSYEKL. V lost 4 bases to trimming and J lost 4 bases, with 20 bases between them. This CDR3 is 17 amino acids long. The CDR3 DNA reads TGCGCCAGCAGCCGGGGGGGCACGGAGGTCCAGGGAAACACCATATATTTT. It encodes CASSRGGTEVQGNTIYF.

The rearrangement joins TRBV14 to TRBJ1-2, with a tentative D call TRBD1 (6 bases). The germline gives CDR1 SGHDN, CDR2 FVKESK. Trimming removed 4 bases from V and 7 bases from J, with 22 bases in between. The CDR3 runs 16 residues. The CDR3 bases are TGTGCCAGCAGCCCCCAGCTGGGGGGGCAGCGGGGTGGCTACACCTTC. Its translation is CASSPQLGGQRGGYTF. Variable domain in full (rest from reference TRBV14 and TRBJ1-2): EAGVTQFPSHSVIEKGQTVTLRCDPISGHDNLYWYRRVMGKEIKFLLHFVKESKQDESGMPNNRFLAERTGGTYSTLKVQPAELEDSGVYFCASSPQLGGQRGGYTFGSGTRLTVV.

This clone was picked up a small number of times. This chain links TRBV6-5 with TRBJ1-1; D unclear. The length of the CDR3 is 14 residues. Germline loops: CDR1 MNHEY, CDR2 SVGAGI. V dropped 6 bases and J dropped 3 bases, with 14 bases sitting between them. CDR3 DNA sequence: TGTGCCAGCAGCTCCCCGGGGAAGGACACTGAAGCTTTCTTT. It is translated as CASSSPGKDTEAFF.

The chain is built from TRBV6-6 and TRBJ2-7; tentatively, D is TRBD2 (6 bases). V was clipped by 3 bases and J by 3 bases, with 18 bases between them. In germline, CDR1 is MNHNY, CDR2 SVGAGI (reference sequence). The CDR3 is 16 residues long. CDR3 loop: CASSYPGTSGVYEQYF. The DNA for the CDR3 is TGTGCCAGCAGTTATCCCGGGACCTCGGGGGTCTACGAGCAGTACTTC.

The CDR3 DNA sequence: TGTGCCAGCAGTTTGGTCAGGGTTTCACCCCTCCACTTT. Encoded protein: CASSLVRVSPLHF. The rearrangement joins TRBV28 to TRBJ1-6, with a possible D match to TRBD1 (5 bases). V lost 3 bases, J lost 9 bases, and 9 bases lay in between. The CDR3 loop spans 13 amino acids. Per the germline V gene, CDR1 is MDHEN and CDR2 is SYDVKM.

J is TRBJ1-4 and V is TRBV28, with TRBD1 matching over 7 bases. The germline V gene encodes CDR1 MDHEN and CDR2 SYDVKM. This CDR3 has 14 amino acids. V gave up 8 bases and J gave up 4 bases; unmatched junction bases: 7. CDR3 in DNA: TGTGCCAGCTCATCGGGACAGCATAATGAAAAACTGTTTTTT. Translating gives CASSSGQHNEKLFF.

The chain couples TRBV27 to TRBJ2-7; 8 bases match TRBD1. The CDR3 runs 14 residues. With V trimmed by 6 bases and J by 6 bases, 10 bases remained unmatched. Germline lookup yields CDR1 MNHEY and CDR2 SMNVEV (reference sequence). CDR3 sequence (DNA): TGTGCCAGCAGAACGACAGGGGCATTCTTCGAGCAGTACTTC. Its translation: CASRTTGAFFEQYF.

This sequence joins TRBV11-2 and TRBJ1-1, with 10 bases fitting TRBD1. Germline trimming cut 2 bases from V and 0 bases from J; bases unmatched to any gene: 6. The CDR3 covers 17 residues. Germline CDR1 SGHAT, CDR2 FQNNGV. CDR3 loop: CASSLTKGQGMNTEAFF. As DNA, the CDR3 is TGTGCCAGCAGCTTAACTAAGGGACAGGGGATGAACACTGAAGCTTTCTTT.

Only one count was recorded for this clone. The V gene is TRBV2, the J gene TRBJ2-7, with D uncertain. The CDR3 consists of 12 residues. V lost 2 bases, J lost 0 bases, and 2 bases lay in between. Per the germline V gene, CDR1 is SNHLY and CDR2 is FYNNEI. The CDR3 region is CASSERSYEQYF. CDR3 nucleotides: TGTGCCAGCAGTGAACGCTCCTACGAGCAGTACTTC.

This clone appeared once. The V gene is TRBV28, the J gene TRBJ2-7; D possibly corresponds to TRBD1 (7 bases). The CDR3 loop spans 15 amino acids. The germline V gene encodes CDR1 MDHEN and CDR2 SYDVKM. Trimming cost V 1 base and J 2 bases, with 12 bases left between them. CDR3 sequence reads: CASSLLGGGTYEQYF. The CDR3 nucleotides read TGTGCCAGCAGTTTATTAGGAGGGGGCACCTACGAGCAGTACTTC.

V gene TRBV6-5 combines with J gene TRBJ1-2; tentative D call: TRBD1 (6 bases). With 0 bases removed from V and 4 bases from J, the gap between germline ends came to 12 bases. Germline CDR1 is MNHEY and CDR2 is SVGAGI. This CDR3 comprises 15 residues. The CDR3 spells CASSYSYRAFYGYTF. The CDR3, as DNA: TGTGCCAGCAGTTACTCTTACAGGGCTTTCTATGGCTACACCTTC.

The chain links TRBV7-9 to TRBJ1-1; D remains unclear. V was clipped by 1 base and J by 1 base, with 13 bases between them. Germline lookup yields CDR1 SEHNR and CDR2 FQNEAQ (reference sequence). The CDR3 is 16 amino acids. DNA of the CDR3: TGTGCCAGCAGCTTAGGTGTAATCCACGGGAACACTGAAGCTTTCTTT. Translation: CASSLGVIHGNTEAFF.

The rearrangement links TRBV9 to TRBJ1-2, with D perhaps TRBD1 (5 bases). This CDR3 has 15 amino acids. Trimming took 4 bases from V and 0 from J, leaving 13 bases between them. Germline loops: CDR1 SGDLS, CDR2 YYNGEE. DNA of the CDR3: TGTGCCAGCAGCCCGCGACAGAGAGCTAACTATGGCTACACCTTC. Residues: CASSPRQRANYGYTF.

The genes are TRBV2 and TRBJ1-1, with TRBD1 as a possible D gene (5 bases). The CDR3 is 14 amino acids. Trimming took off 6 bases at V and 6 bases at J, with 17 bases between the two ends. Germline V CDR1 and CDR2: SNHLY, FYNNEI. CDR3 protein: CASRLTGEVAEAFF. In nucleotides, the CDR3 is TGTGCCAGCAGGCTAACAGGAGAGGTGGCTGAAGCTTTCTTT.

This chain uses TRBV11-3 with TRBJ1-2; weak D call: TRBD1 (6 bases). Trimming took off 6 bases at V and 5 bases at J, with 25 bases between the two ends. The CDR3 spans 17 residues. Germline V gene sequence: CDR1 SGHNT, CDR2 YENEEA. The CDR3 DNA reads as TGTGCCAGCAGATCATACAGGGAACTCGGTAGAAGGTATGGCTACACCTTC. Amino acid sequence: CASRSYRELGRRYGYTF.

The gene calls are TRBV19 and TRBJ2-2; D is possibly TRBD1 (6 bases). Germline CDR1 reads LNHDA; CDR2 reads SQIVND (reference sequence). V gave up 6 bases and J gave up 6 bases, with 11 bases separating them. The CDR3 sequence is 13 residues long. Here the CDR3 DNA reads TGTGCCAGTAGCACAGGGTCACCCGGGGAGCTGTTTTTT. This codes for CASSTGSPGELFF.

With regard to this clone: The junction differs from germline at one of its ends, possibly a read error. The CDR3 sequence: CAGSPLTAYGYTF. The DNA for the CDR3 is TGTGCCGGCAGCCCTCTGACAGCCTATGGCTACACCTTC. The chain recombines TRBV7-9 with TRBJ1-2, with TRBD1 as a possible D gene (5 bases). This CDR3 is 13 amino acids long. CDR1 and CDR2 (germline): SEHNR, FQNEAQ (reference sequence).

The rearrangement links TRBV4-2 to TRBJ1-6, with 11 bases that match TRBD1. CDR3 length equals 15 residues. Looked up from germline, CDR1 is LGHNA and CDR2 is YNFKEQ. With 3 bases clipped from V and 8 bases from J, the junction kept 3 bases outside the gene matches. CDR3 in amino acids: CASSQGTGGDSPLHF. CDR3 nucleotide sequence: TGTGCCAGCAGCCAGGGGACAGGGGGAGATTCACCCCTCCACTTT.

This clone was recorded a few times. The V call is TRBV6-1, the J call TRBJ1-1; D is unresolved. The germline V and J ends were trimmed by 0 bases and 9 bases, with 14 bases remaining between them. The CDR3 extends over 14 amino acids. The germline V gene encodes CDR1 MNHNS and CDR2 SASEGT. CDR3 nucleotide sequence: TGTGCCAGCAGTGAAGCGGAGACCCTTAGTAAAGCTTTCTTT. It yields the protein CASSEAETLSKAFF.

The J gene is TRBJ1-2, the V gene TRBV9; 7 positions agree with TRBD1. V was pared by 0 bases and J by 2 bases, with 7 bases of the junction left unmatched. The CDR3 totals 16 residues. Germline V gene sequence: CDR1 SGDLS, CDR2 YYNGEE. The CDR3 coding sequence is TGTGCCAGCAGCGTAGGAGGTCAACAGGGGAACTATGGCTACACCTTC. Encoded protein: CASSVGGQQGNYGYTF.

This clone has only a few counts. The rearrangement uses TRBV2 and TRBJ2-1; 12 bases line up with TRBD2. Per the germline V gene, CDR1 is SNHLY and CDR2 is FYNNEI. The CDR3 consists of 15 residues. After removal of 3 bases from V and 9 bases from J, the junction contained 6 bases not matched to a gene. The DNA for the CDR3 is TGTGCCAGCAGTGAGGGAGCTAGCGGGAGGGGTGAGCAGTTCTTC. This codes for CASSEGASGRGEQFF.

The chain has TRBV9 and TRBJ2-7, with 8 bases that match TRBD1. CDR3 length: 14 amino acids. V shed 3 bases, J shed 5 bases, and the junction held 7 bases outside the gene matches. Germline CDR1 is SGDLS and CDR2 is YYNGEE. The CDR3: CASSGVDRAHEQYF. In nucleotides, the CDR3 is TGTGCCAGCAGCGGAGTGGACAGGGCGCACGAGCAGTACTTC.

This clone was found a few times. In nucleotides, the CDR3 is TGTGCCAGCAGTGAGCCAGGATTATATGGCTACACCTTC. Protein product: CASSEPGLYGYTF. The rearrangement joins TRBV6-1 to TRBJ1-2; D is uncertain. V gave up 3 bases and J gave up 5 bases, with 10 bases separating them. This CDR3 spans 13 amino acids. CDR1 and CDR2 (germline): MNHNS, SASEGT.

V and J are TRBV15 and TRBJ2-5; a possible D gene is TRBD2 (6 bases). Trimming took off 0 bases at V and 2 bases at J, with 10 bases between the two ends. CDR1 is LNHNV, CDR2 YYDKDF, per germline (reference sequence). The CDR3 is 15 amino acids. The CDR3 loop is CATSRDRGWQETQYF. In DNA form, the CDR3 reads TGTGCCACCAGCAGAGATCGGGGGTGGCAAGAGACCCAGTACTTC.

The chain joins TRBV19 to TRBJ2-1; possibly TRBD2 for D (6 bases). This CDR3 is 15 amino acids long. Germline CDR1 reads LNHDA; CDR2 reads SQIVND (reference sequence). V was cut by 3 bases and J by 5 bases, with 14 bases left in between. DNA for the CDR3: TGTGCCAGTAGTATCATGGGAGGCAGCCACAATGAGCAGTTCTTC. Protein sequence: CASSIMGGSHNEQFF.

The rearrangement uses TRBV6-5 and TRBJ1-3, with a possible D match to TRBD1 (5 bases). This CDR3 is 16 amino acids long. V was pared by 3 bases and J by 4 bases, with 16 bases between. The germline CDR1 and CDR2 sequences are MNHEY and SVGAGI. This CDR3 reads CASSYGSGTAGNTIYF. The CDR3, as DNA: TGTGCCAGCAGTTATGGGTCAGGGACTGCGGGAAACACCATATATTTT.